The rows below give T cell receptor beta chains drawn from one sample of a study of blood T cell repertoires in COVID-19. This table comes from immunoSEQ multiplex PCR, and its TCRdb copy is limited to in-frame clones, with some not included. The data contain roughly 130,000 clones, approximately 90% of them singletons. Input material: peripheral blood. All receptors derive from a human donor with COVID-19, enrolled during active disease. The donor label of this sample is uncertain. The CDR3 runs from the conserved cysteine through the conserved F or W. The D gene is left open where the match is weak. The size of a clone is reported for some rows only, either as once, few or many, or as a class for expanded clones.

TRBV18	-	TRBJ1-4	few	CASSPETGLNEKLFF	TGTGCCAGCTCACCCGAAACAGGCCTGAATGAAAAACTGTTTTTT
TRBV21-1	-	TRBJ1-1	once	CASSKVGTGSNTEAFF	-
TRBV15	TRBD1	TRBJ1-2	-	CATSRERDREGYTF	TGTGCCACCAGCAGGGAACGGGACAGGGAAGGCTACACCTTC
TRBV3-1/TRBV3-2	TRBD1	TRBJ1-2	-	CASSQGRGQIWRGYTF	TGTGCCAGCAGCCAAGGGAGGGGACAGATATGGCGAGGCTACACCTTC
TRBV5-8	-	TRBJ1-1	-	CASSLYRHTEAFF	TGTGCCAGCAGCTTATACAGGCACACTGAAGCTTTCTTT
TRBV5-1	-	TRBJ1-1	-	CASSLTGNTEAFF	TGCGCCAGCAGTTTGACAGGGAACACTGAAGCTTTCTTT
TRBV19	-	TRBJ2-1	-	CASSIPGSHRAEQFF	TGTGCCAGTAGTATACCCGGTTCTCACAGGGCTGAGCAGTTCTTC
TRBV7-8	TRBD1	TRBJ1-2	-	CASSLVGTGDYGYTF	TGTGCCAGCAGCTTAGTAGGGACAGGCGACTATGGCTACACCTTC
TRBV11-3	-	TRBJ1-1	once	CASSFGFIYGSEAFF	TGTGCCAGCAGCTTCGGGTTTATCTATGGGTCTGAAGCTTTCTTT
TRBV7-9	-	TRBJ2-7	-	CASSPGTRYEQYF	TGTGCCAGCAGCCCCGGGACTCGATACGAGCAGTACTTC
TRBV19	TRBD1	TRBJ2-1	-	CASSILTGVQGYNEQFF	TGTGCCAGTAGTATTTTAACAGGGGTCCAGGGGTACAATGAGCAGTTCTTC
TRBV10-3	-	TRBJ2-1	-	CAINEGRLPNEQFF	TGTGCCATCAATGAGGGCCGCCTCCCCAACGAGCAGTTCTTC
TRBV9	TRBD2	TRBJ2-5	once	CASSASGGGETQYF	TGTGCCAGCAGCGCAAGCGGGGGTGGGGAGACCCAGTACTTC
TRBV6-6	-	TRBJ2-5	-	CASRSPQGAETQYF	TGTGCCAGCAGGTCCCCACAGGGAGCGGAGACCCAGTACTTC
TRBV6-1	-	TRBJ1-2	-	CASSHRRPNYGYTF	TGTGCCAGCAGTCACAGGAGACCTAACTATGGCTACACCTTC
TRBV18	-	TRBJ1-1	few	CASCGEENTEAFF	TGTGCCAGCTGCGGGGAGGAGAACACTGAAGCTTTCTTT
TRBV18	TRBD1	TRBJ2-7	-	CASSHRGGEQYF	TGTGCCAGCTCACACAGGGGTGGTGAGCAGTACTTC
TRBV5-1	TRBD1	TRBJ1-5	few	CASSTGTGNSNQPQHF	TGCGCCAGCAGCACAGGGACAGGGAATAGCAATCAGCCCCAGCATTTT
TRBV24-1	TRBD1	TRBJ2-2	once	CATSASFGDRNTGELFF	TGTGCCACCAGTGCCTCATTCGGGGACAGGAACACCGGGGAGCTGTTTTTT
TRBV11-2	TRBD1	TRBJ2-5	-	CASSLMGQGEETQYF	TGTGCCAGCAGCTTAATGGGACAGGGAGAAGAGACCCAGTACTTC
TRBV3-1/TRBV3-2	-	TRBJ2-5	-	CASSPRGAETQYF	TGTGCCAGCAGCCCCAGGGGGGCGGAGACCCAGTACTTC
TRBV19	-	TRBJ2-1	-	CASSIQHTNNEQFF	TGTGCCAGTAGTATTCAACACACTAACAATGAGCAGTTCTTC